This entry describes one TCR beta chain. Germline V gene data show CDR1 as SGHRS and CDR2 as YFSETQ. The trim removed 5 bases at V and 5 bases at J, leaving 5 bases unmatched. This CDR3 contains 14 residues. Generated by immunoSEQ multiplex PCR, the TCRdb table keeps only in-frame clones and is missing some. This repertoire shows about 64,000 clones, 88% found once; its top ten account for roughly 0.66%. These data originate in a study of OX40 agonist ivuxolimab in advanced cancers. Background on the study: Three patients showed partial responses: one hepatocellular carcinoma and two cutaneous melanoma cases.

The chain recombines TRBV5-1 with TRBJ2-7; 12 bases fit TRBD1. This material consisted of CD4+ or CD8+ T cells sorted from blood, taken in a trial of the OX40 agonist ivuxolimab. This sequence was found in an adult with an advanced solid tumor such as melanoma, head and neck, liver or kidney cancer. The CDR3 DNA follows: TGCGCCAGCAGGATGGGACAGGGGGCCAACGAGCAGTACTTC. It translates to CASRMGQGANEQYF.